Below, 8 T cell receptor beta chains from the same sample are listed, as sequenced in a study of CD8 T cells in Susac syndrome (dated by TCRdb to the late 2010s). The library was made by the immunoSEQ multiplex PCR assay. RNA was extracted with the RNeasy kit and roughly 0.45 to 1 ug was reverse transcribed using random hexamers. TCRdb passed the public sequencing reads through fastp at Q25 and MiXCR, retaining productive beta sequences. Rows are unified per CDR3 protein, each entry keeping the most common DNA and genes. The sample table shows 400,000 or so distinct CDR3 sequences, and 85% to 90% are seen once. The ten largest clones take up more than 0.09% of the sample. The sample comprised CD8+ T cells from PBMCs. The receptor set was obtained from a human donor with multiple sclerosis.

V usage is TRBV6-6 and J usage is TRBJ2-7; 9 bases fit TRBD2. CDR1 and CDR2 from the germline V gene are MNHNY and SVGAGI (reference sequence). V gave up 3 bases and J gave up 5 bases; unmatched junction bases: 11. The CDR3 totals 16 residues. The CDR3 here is CASSYLALAGYHEQYF. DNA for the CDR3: TGTGCCAGCAGTTATTTAGCACTAGCGGGCTATCACGAGCAGTACTTC.

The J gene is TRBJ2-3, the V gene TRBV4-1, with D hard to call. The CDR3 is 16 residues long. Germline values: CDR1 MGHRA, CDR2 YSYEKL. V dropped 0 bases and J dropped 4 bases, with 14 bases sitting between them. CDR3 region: CASSQDHDGISDTQYF. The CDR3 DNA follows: TGCGCCAGCAGCCAAGACCATGACGGTATATCAGATACGCAGTATTTT.

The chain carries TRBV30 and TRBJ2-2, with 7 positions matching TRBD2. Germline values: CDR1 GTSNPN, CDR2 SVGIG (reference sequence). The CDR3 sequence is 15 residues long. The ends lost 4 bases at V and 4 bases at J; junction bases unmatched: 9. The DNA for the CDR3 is TGTGCCTGGACTCCCGGGGCGGGAGTCACCGGGGAGCTGTTTTTT. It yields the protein CAWTPGAGVTGELFF.

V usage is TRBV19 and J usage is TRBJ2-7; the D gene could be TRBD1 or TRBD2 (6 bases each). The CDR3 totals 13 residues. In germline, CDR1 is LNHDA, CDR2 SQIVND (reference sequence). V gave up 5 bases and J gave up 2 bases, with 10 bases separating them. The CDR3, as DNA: TGTGCCAGTAGTCCGGGGGCGGCCTACGAGCAGTACTTC. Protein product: CASSPGAAYEQYF.

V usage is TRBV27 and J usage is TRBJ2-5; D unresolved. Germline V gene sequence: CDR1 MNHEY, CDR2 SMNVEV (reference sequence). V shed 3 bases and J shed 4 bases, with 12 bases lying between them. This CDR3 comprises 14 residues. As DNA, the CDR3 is TGTGCCAGCAGTTTGTCCCCTCCAGGAGAGACCCAGTACTTC. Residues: CASSLSPPGETQYF.

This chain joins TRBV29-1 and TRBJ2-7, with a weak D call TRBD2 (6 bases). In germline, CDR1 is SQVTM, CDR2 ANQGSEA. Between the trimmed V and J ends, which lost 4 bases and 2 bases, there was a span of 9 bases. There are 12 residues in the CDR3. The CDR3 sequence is CSVAEGTYEQYF. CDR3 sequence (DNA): TGCAGCGTTGCGGAGGGGACCTACGAGCAGTACTTC.

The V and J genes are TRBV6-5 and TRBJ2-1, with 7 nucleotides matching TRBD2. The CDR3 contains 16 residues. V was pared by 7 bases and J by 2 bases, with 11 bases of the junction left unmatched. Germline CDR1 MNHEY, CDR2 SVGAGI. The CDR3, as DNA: TGTGCCAGCATTTTTTTCAGGGAGGGCCCCTACAATGAGCAGTTCTTC. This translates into CASIFFREGPYNEQFF.

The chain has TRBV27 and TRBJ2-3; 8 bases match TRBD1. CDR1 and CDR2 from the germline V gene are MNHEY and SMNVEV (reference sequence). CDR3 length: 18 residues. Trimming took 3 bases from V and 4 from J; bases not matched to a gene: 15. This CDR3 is CASSLSGQGPQRADTQYF. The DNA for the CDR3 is TGTGCCAGCAGTTTGTCCGGACAGGGACCGCAAAGGGCAGATACGCAGTATTTT.